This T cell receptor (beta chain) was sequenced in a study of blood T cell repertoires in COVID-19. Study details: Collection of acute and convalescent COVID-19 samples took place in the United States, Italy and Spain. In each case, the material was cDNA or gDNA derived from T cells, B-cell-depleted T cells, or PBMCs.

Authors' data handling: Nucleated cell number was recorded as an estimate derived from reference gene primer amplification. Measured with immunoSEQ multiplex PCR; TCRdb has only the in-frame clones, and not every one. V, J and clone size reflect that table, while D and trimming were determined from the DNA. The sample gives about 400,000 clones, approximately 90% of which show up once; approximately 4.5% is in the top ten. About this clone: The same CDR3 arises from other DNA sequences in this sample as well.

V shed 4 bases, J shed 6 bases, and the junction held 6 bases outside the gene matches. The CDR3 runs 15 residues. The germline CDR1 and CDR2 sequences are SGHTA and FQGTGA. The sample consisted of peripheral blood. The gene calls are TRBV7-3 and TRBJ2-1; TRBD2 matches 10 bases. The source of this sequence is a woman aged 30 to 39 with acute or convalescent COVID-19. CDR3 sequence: CASSSSGGASNEQFF. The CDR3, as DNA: TGTGCCAGCAGCTCGAGCGGGGGGGCCTCCAATGAGCAGTTCTTC.